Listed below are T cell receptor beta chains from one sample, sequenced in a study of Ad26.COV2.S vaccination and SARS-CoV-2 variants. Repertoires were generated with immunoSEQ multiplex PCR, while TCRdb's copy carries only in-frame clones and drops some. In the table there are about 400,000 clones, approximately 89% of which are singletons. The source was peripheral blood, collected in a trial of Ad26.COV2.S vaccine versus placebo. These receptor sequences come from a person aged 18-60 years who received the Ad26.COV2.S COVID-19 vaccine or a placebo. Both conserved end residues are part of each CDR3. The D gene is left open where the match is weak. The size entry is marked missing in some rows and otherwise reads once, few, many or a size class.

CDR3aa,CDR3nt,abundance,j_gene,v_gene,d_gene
CASSLELASYNEQFF,TGTGCCAGCAGCTTAGAACTAGCGTCCTACAATGAGCAGTTCTTC,-,TRBJ2-1,TRBV7-2,TRBD2
CASSLANNEQFF,TGTGCCAGCAGCTTAGCGAACAATGAGCAGTTCTTC,-,TRBJ2-1,TRBV11-1,-
CASSPGLVVNTGELFF,TGTGCCAGCAGCCCTGGACTAGTGGTAAACACCGGGGAGCTGTTTTTT,-,TRBJ2-2,TRBV5-5,TRBD2
CASSTTGGNYEQYF,TGCGCCAGCAGTACCACAGGGGGGAACTACGAGCAGTACTTC,-,TRBJ2-7,TRBV5-1,TRBD1
CASSLLHGTQNEKLFF,TGTGCCAGCTCACTCCTCCACGGGACGCAGAATGAAAAACTGTTTTTT,once,TRBJ1-4,TRBV18,-
CASSRGTGGTDTQYF,TGTGCCAGTAGCAGGGGGACAGGGGGCACAGATACGCAGTATTTT,-,TRBJ2-3,TRBV19,TRBD1
CASSQRGPRHEKLFF,TGCGCCAGCAGCCAACGAGGACCGAGGCACGAAAAACTGTTTTTT,-,TRBJ1-4,TRBV4-1,-
CASSPRTSTTGELFF,TGTGCCAGCAGCCCCAGGACTAGCACCACCGGGGAGCTGTTTTTT,few,TRBJ2-2,TRBV3-1/TRBV3-2,TRBD2
CASSETVSGNTIYF,TGTGCCAGCAGTGAGACAGTCTCTGGAAACACCATATATTTT,-,TRBJ1-3,TRBV6-1,-
CASSRGTGHTNEQFF,TGCGCCAGCAGCCGCGGGACTGGCCATACGAATGAGCAGTTCTTC,-,TRBJ2-1,TRBV4-1,-
CAWSVLGASEQFF,TGTGCCTGGAGTGTACTGGGGGCGTCGGAGCAGTTCTTC,-,TRBJ2-1,TRBV30,-
CASTGTGVSQPQHF,TGTGCCAGCACCGGGACAGGTGTAAGTCAGCCCCAGCATTTT,-,TRBJ1-5,TRBV6-5,TRBD1
CASSLVAGGTDTQYF,TGTGCCAGCAGTTTAGTAGCGGGAGGTACAGATACGCAGTATTTT,-,TRBJ2-3,TRBV27,TRBD2
CASSLVAGDPYEQYF,TGTGCCAGCAGCTTAGTTGCGGGGGATCCCTACGAGCAGTACTTC,-,TRBJ2-7,TRBV11-3,TRBD2
CASSSRTGVRETQYF,TGTGCCAGCAGCTCGCGTACAGGGGTCAGGGAGACCCAGTACTTC,-,TRBJ2-5,TRBV7-8,TRBD1
CASSQDSPFSSGNTIYF,TGCGCCAGCAGCCAAGATTCTCCGTTTAGCTCTGGAAACACCATATATTTT,once,TRBJ1-3,TRBV4-3,-
CASSLSGVRLGQQETQYF,TGTGCCAGCAGCTTAAGTGGGGTCCGGTTGGGACAGCAAGAGACCCAGTACTTC,-,TRBJ2-5,TRBV11-3,TRBD1
CASSNTRDIPYNEQFF,TGTGCCAGCAGTAACACCCGGGACATACCGTACAATGAGCAGTTCTTC,-,TRBJ2-1,TRBV28,-
CASSKTSGRAIEQFF,TGTGCCAGCTCTAAGACTAGCGGGAGGGCCATTGAGCAGTTCTTC,-,TRBJ2-1,TRBV28,TRBD2
CSASLGNQPQHF,TGCAGTGCTAGTCTGGGCAATCAGCCCCAGCATTTT,-,TRBJ1-5,TRBV20-1,-
CASRRTSGSYNEQFF,TGTGCCAGCAGGCGGACTAGCGGATCCTACAATGAGCAGTTCTTC,-,TRBJ2-1,TRBV5-6,TRBD2
CAWSIEAYEQYF,TGTGCCTGGAGTATAGAAGCTTACGAGCAGTACTTC,-,TRBJ2-7,TRBV30,-
CASAGTSSSSYNEQFF,TGTGCCAGTGCCGGGACTAGTTCCTCTTCCTACAATGAGCAGTTCTTC,-,TRBJ2-1,TRBV18,TRBD2
CASRGLAASTDTQYF,TGCGCCAGCCGAGGCTTAGCGGCAAGCACAGATACGCAGTATTTT,-,TRBJ2-3,TRBV10-2,-
CASSLQGRRYTEAFF,TGTGCCAGCAGTCTCCAGGGTAGACGGTACACTGAAGCTTTCTTT,-,TRBJ1-1,TRBV28,-
CASSAGQGNYGYTF,TGTGCCAGCAGTGCAGGACAGGGTAACTATGGCTACACCTTC,-,TRBJ1-2,TRBV28,TRBD1
CASRGPTTDGYTF,TGCGCCAGCAGAGGGCCAACGACGGATGGCTACACCTTC,-,TRBJ1-2,TRBV5-1,-
CASSQVKGGAGGELFF,TGTGCCAGCAGCCAAGTGAAGGGGGGGGCCGGCGGGGAGCTGTTTTTT,-,TRBJ2-2,TRBV14,-
CASSYSMTSGDTQYF,TGTGCCAGCAGTTACTCGATGACTAGCGGAGATACGCAGTATTTT,-,TRBJ2-3,TRBV6-2/TRBV6-3,TRBD2
CASRKDTDTQYF,TGTGCCAGCCGCAAAGACACAGATACGCAGTATTTT,-,TRBJ2-3,TRBV2,-
CASSLGKASGTDTQYF,TGTGCCAGCAGCCTGGGGAAGGCTAGCGGGACAGATACGCAGTATTTT,-,TRBJ2-3,TRBV7-6,TRBD2
CASSLIGRGGAYEQYF,TGTGCCAGCAGTCTAATCGGACGGGGTGGGGCCTACGAGCAGTACTTC,-,TRBJ2-7,TRBV27,-
CASSYSNRGGYTF,TGTGCCAGCAGTTACTCTAACCGAGGGGGCTACACCTTC,few,TRBJ1-2,TRBV6-5,-
CASSLVGSGNSGANVLTF,TGTGCCAGCAGCTTAGTTGGGTCGGGTAACTCTGGGGCCAACGTCCTGACTTTC,-,TRBJ2-6,TRBV7-2,-
CASSRGGGVNQPQHF,TGTGCCAGCAGTAGGGGCGGGGGAGTCAATCAGCCCCAGCATTTT,-,TRBJ1-5,TRBV11-2,-
CASRITGGREKLFF,TGTGCCAGCAGAATAACAGGGGGCAGGGAAAAACTGTTTTTT,-,TRBJ1-4,TRBV28,TRBD1
CSASWTGDLNQPQHF,TGCAGTGCTAGTTGGACCGGCGATTTAAATCAGCCCCAGCATTTT,-,TRBJ1-5,TRBV20-1,-
CASSWSVGGPLHF,TGTGCCAGCAGTTGGTCTGTAGGTGGGCCCCTCCACTTT,-,TRBJ1-6,TRBV27,-
CASSEQLQETQYF,TGTGCCAGCAGTGAACAGCTCCAAGAGACCCAGTACTTC,-,TRBJ2-5,TRBV2,-
CASSWGRLQETQYF,TGTGCCAGCAGCTGGGGACGGCTCCAAGAGACCCAGTACTTC,-,TRBJ2-5,TRBV7-2,-
CASSEQGDGQYF,TGTGCCAGCAGTGAACAGGGGGACGGGCAGTACTTC,-,TRBJ2-7,TRBV6-1,TRBD1
CASSLNSYEQYF,TGCGCCAGCAGCTTAAATTCGTACGAGCAGTACTTC,-,TRBJ2-7,TRBV5-1,-
CASSVDLANEQYF,TGTGCCAGCAGCGTAGACCTAGCTAACGAGCAGTACTTC,few,TRBJ2-7,TRBV7-2,-
CASKGGGSYEQYF,TGTGCCAGCAAAGGGGGAGGATCCTACGAGCAGTACTTC,-,TRBJ2-7,TRBV12-3/TRBV12-4,-
CASSPGQGREKLFF,TGTGCCAGCAGCCCCGGACAGGGGCGTGAAAAACTGTTTTTT,-,TRBJ1-4,TRBV7-9,TRBD1
CASRPPAGLTGELFF,TGTGCCAGCCGCCCCCCAGCGGGACTCACCGGGGAGCTGTTTTTT,-,TRBJ2-2,TRBV6-2/TRBV6-3,TRBD2
CASSPTSGRTYEQYF,TGCGCCAGCAGCCCGACTAGCGGGCGAACCTACGAGCAGTACTTC,-,TRBJ2-7,TRBV5-1,TRBD2
CASSHSRGGAEAFF,TGTGCCAGCAGCCATTCCCGGGGGGGGGCTGAAGCTTTCTTT,once,TRBJ1-1,TRBV3-1/TRBV3-2,-
CASSVDQPQHF,TGTGCCAGCAGCGTCGATCAGCCCCAGCATTTT,-,TRBJ1-5,TRBV9,-
CASSTNQGQANYGYTF,TGTGCCAGCAGTACAAACCAGGGACAGGCGAACTATGGCTACACCTTC,-,TRBJ1-2,TRBV28,TRBD1
CASSTVGPGNSNEQFF,TGTGCCAGCAGCACCGTGGGACCCGGCAACAGCAATGAGCAGTTCTTC,-,TRBJ2-1,TRBV11-3,-
CASSRGTTQYF,TGTGCCAGCAGCCGCGGTACCACGCAGTATTTT,few,TRBJ2-3,TRBV14,-